This T cell receptor (beta chain) stems from a study of blood T cell repertoires in COVID-19. Produced via immunoSEQ multiplex PCR; TCRdb's table is partial and in-frame only. The sample includes under 85,000 clones, around four fifths seen only once; the top ten take about two fifths. The V segment lost 4 bases and the J segment 7 bases; nucleotides outside the gene matches: 14. The CDR3 runs to 18 residues. Germline values: CDR1 SGDLS, CDR2 YYNGEE. The TCR comes from a human donor in a cohort sampled during active COVID-19. The specimen sequenced was peripheral blood. The chain couples TRBV9 to TRBJ2-2; 12 nucleotides match TRBD1. This CDR3 is CASSPRPGQGAKSGELFF. CDR3 in DNA: TGTGCCAGCAGCCCGCGTCCGGGACAGGGGGCGAAGAGCGGGGAGCTGTTTTTT.